This is a list of T cell receptor beta chains from one sample in a study of circulating CD8 cells and anti-PD-1 response in melanoma. TCRdb re-called the reads through MiXCR, storing one row per CDR3 protein. The data contain 600 to 850 distinct CDR3 sequences, about an eighth of them seen just once; the ten biggest clones take up around half. This material consisted of CD8+ T cells from PBMCs, taken at baseline or after one month of anti-PD-1 therapy (not recorded which). The receptors derive from a human donor with melanoma. The CDR3 runs from the conserved cysteine through the conserved F or W. D genes are given only for firm matches. The listing skips clone size in some rows; elsewhere it reads once, few, many or a size class.

V gene: TRBV20-1; J gene: TRBJ1-2; clone size: few; D gene: NA; CDR3 protein: CSATPGQTNYGYTF; CDR3 DNA: TGCAGTGCTACCCCCGGACAGACCAACTATGGCTACACCTTC
V gene: TRBV6-5; J gene: TRBJ1-2; clone size: NA; D gene: NA; CDR3 protein: CASKGLGGGYTF; CDR3 DNA: TGTGCCAGCAAAGGACTTGGGGGAGGCTACACCTTC
V gene: TRBV7-9; J gene: TRBJ2-1; clone size: medium-sized; D gene: TRBD1; CDR3 protein: CASSPTGTTSYNEQFF; CDR3 DNA: TGTGCCAGCAGCCCGACAGGGACGACCTCCTACAATGAGCAGTTCTTC
V gene: TRBV6-2/TRBV6-3; J gene: TRBJ2-7; clone size: medium-sized; D gene: NA; CDR3 protein: CASSYSDSSYEQYF; CDR3 DNA: TGTGCCAGCAGTTACTCGGATTCGAGCTACGAGCAGTACTTC
V gene: TRBV5-5; J gene: TRBJ2-7; clone size: NA; D gene: TRBD1; CDR3 protein: CASSLGPGGVNEQYF; CDR3 DNA: TGTGCCAGCAGCTTGGGGCCAGGGGGAGTCAACGAGCAGTACTTC
V gene: TRBV7-3; J gene: TRBJ2-3; clone size: hyperexpanded; D gene: TRBD2; CDR3 protein: CASSLTPSGGDTQYF; CDR3 DNA: TGTGCCAGCAGCTTAACCCCTAGCGGGGGGGATACGCAGTATTTT
V gene: TRBV2; J gene: TRBJ2-7; clone size: medium-sized; D gene: TRBD2; CDR3 protein: CASLAGGSYEQYF; CDR3 DNA: TGTGCCAGCCTAGCGGGGGGAAGCTACGAGCAGTACTTC
V gene: TRBV14; J gene: TRBJ2-3; clone size: large; D gene: NA; CDR3 protein: CASSQVARDTQYF; CDR3 DNA: TGTGCCAGCAGCCAAGTAGCCCGCGATACGCAGTATTTT
V gene: TRBV7-2; J gene: TRBJ2-2; clone size: medium-sized; D gene: TRBD1; CDR3 protein: CATGQGSNTGELFF; CDR3 DNA: TGTGCCACTGGACAGGGGTCGAACACCGGGGAGCTGTTTTTT
V gene: TRBV2; J gene: TRBJ2-1; clone size: medium-sized; D gene: TRBD2; CDR3 protein: CASTRGTIYNEQFF; CDR3 DNA: TGTGCCAGCACTCGAGGGACTATTTACAATGAGCAGTTCTTC
V gene: TRBV7-6; J gene: TRBJ2-5; clone size: medium-sized; D gene: NA; CDR3 protein: CASSLALQPGETQYF; CDR3 DNA: TGTGCCAGCAGCTTAGCCCTCCAGCCTGGGGAGACCCAGTACTTC
V gene: TRBV29-1; J gene: TRBJ2-1; clone size: few; D gene: NA; CDR3 protein: CSVGRALRNEQFF; CDR3 DNA: TGCAGCGTTGGACGCGCGTTACGCAATGAGCAGTTCTTC
V gene: TRBV19; J gene: TRBJ2-2; clone size: NA; D gene: TRBD2; CDR3 protein: CASRWGSGGTNTGELFF; CDR3 DNA: TGTGCCAGTAGATGGGGTAGCGGGGGTACGAACACCGGGGAGCTGTTTTTT
V gene: TRBV27; J gene: TRBJ1-4; clone size: large; D gene: NA; CDR3 protein: CASSLSGTYNEKLFF; CDR3 DNA: TGTGCCAGCAGTTTATCCGGGACCTATAATGAAAAACTGTTTTTT
V gene: TRBV4-3; J gene: TRBJ1-6; clone size: medium-sized; D gene: NA; CDR3 protein: CASSQARGPDSPLHF; CDR3 DNA: TGCGCCAGCAGCCAAGCCCGGGGGCCAGATTCACCCCTCCACTTT
V gene: TRBV11-2; J gene: TRBJ2-3; clone size: NA; D gene: NA; CDR3 protein: CASSLGSGGHTGTQYF; CDR3 DNA: TGCGCCAGCAGCTTAGGCTCGGGCGGACACACAGGTACGCAGTATTTT
V gene: TRBV9; J gene: TRBJ2-3; clone size: medium-sized; D gene: NA; CDR3 protein: CASSAAGTDTQYF; CDR3 DNA: TGTGCCAGCAGCGCGGCAGGGACAGATACGCAGTATTTT
V gene: TRBV12-3/TRBV12-4; J gene: TRBJ1-3; clone size: large; D gene: NA; CDR3 protein: CASSMNPVGSGNTIYF; CDR3 DNA: TGTGCCAGCAGTATGAATCCAGTGGGCTCTGGAAACACCATATATTTT
V gene: TRBV4-2; J gene: TRBJ2-1; clone size: medium-sized; D gene: TRBD2; CDR3 protein: CASSQQTSGFYNEQFF; CDR3 DNA: TGTGCCAGCAGCCAACAAACTAGCGGATTCTACAATGAGCAGTTCTTC
V gene: TRBV5-1; J gene: TRBJ1-1; clone size: NA; D gene: TRBD1; CDR3 protein: CASSLSEVWTGEAFF; CDR3 DNA: TGCGCCAGCAGCTTGTCCGAAGTTTGGACAGGGGAAGCTTTCTTT
V gene: TRBV2; J gene: TRBJ2-5; clone size: medium-sized; D gene: NA; CDR3 protein: CASRDEETQYF; CDR3 DNA: TGTGCCAGCAGAGATGAAGAGACCCAGTACTTC
V gene: TRBV30; J gene: TRBJ1-2; clone size: few; D gene: NA; CDR3 protein: CAWEAWSGELYGYTF; CDR3 DNA: TGTGCCTGGGAGGCTTGGTCAGGAGAACTCTATGGCTACACCTTC
V gene: TRBV20-1; J gene: TRBJ2-3; clone size: medium-sized; D gene: NA; CDR3 protein: CSANPLSTRADTQYF; CDR3 DNA: TGCAGTGCCAATCCTCTATCTACTAGAGCAGATACGCAGTATTTT
V gene: TRBV20-1; J gene: TRBJ2-1; clone size: large; D gene: NA; CDR3 protein: CSARDLESSYNEQFF; CDR3 DNA: TGCAGTGCTAGAGATCTAGAGAGCTCCTACAATGAGCAGTTCTTC
V gene: TRBV19; J gene: TRBJ1-5; clone size: medium-sized; D gene: NA; CDR3 protein: CASSPPPSQHF; CDR3 DNA: TGTGCCAGTAGTCCACCCCCGAGTCAGCATTTT